This T cell receptor (beta chain) was sequenced during a study of T cell responses to AZD1222 COVID-19 vaccine. Across the whole study: Second-dose timings of about 4 or about 12 weeks were pooled. Findings and caveats of the study: Repertoires were collected only later (after the peak T cell response had occurred). With two AZD1222 doses given, Spike-specific TCR breadth and depth both rose. Baseline seropositives among AZD1222 recipients totaled only 5 to 7.

TCRdb's table, derived via immunoSEQ multiplex PCR, lists solely in-frame clones and lacks some. The sample holds about 120,000 clones, 75% to 90% seen once. As to this clone: The antigen is undetermined.

V lost 0 bases, J lost 6 bases, and 10 bases lay in between. This CDR3 spans 14 amino acids. Germline lookup yields CDR1 SGHDT and CDR2 YYEEEE. The rearrangement links TRBV5-6 to TRBJ1-5; TRBD1 is a possible D gene (5 bases). This clonotype originated in an adult in good health. The sequencing used peripheral blood, collected on day 0 of AZD1222 vaccination. The CDR3 coding sequence is TGTGCCAGCAGCTTGGTGGGGCGCGCTCAGCCCCAGCATTTT. Translating it yields CASSLVGRAQPQHF.